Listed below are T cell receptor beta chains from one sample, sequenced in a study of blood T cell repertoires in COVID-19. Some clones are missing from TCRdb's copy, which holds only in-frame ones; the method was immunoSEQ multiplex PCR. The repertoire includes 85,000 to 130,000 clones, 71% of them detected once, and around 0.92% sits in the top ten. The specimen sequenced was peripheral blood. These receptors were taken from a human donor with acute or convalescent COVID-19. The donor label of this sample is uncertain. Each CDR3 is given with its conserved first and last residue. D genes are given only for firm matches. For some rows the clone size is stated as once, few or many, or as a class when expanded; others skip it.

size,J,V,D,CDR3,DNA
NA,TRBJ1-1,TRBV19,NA,CASSRDSTNTEAFF,TGTGCCAGTAGTCGAGACAGCACGAACACTGAAGCTTTCTTT
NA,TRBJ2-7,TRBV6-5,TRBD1,CASSHRGPYEQYF,TGTGCCAGCAGTCACAGGGGGCCTTACGAGCAGTACTTC
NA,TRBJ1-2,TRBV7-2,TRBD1,CASSSPGGGYGYTF,TGTGCCAGCAGCTCCCCAGGGGGAGGCTATGGCTACACCTTC
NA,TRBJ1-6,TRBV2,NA,CASSGQVISSPLHF,TGTGCCAGCAGTGGACAGGTTATCAGTTCACCCCTCCACTTT
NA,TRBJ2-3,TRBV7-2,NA,CASRWGGSGDTQYF,TGTGCCAGCAGGTGGGGCGGCTCGGGAGATACGCAGTATTTT
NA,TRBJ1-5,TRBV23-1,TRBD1,CASSQLIGGDRGPSLNNQPQHF,TGCGCCAGCAGTCAATTGATCGGGGGCGACAGGGGGCCTTCTTTGAACAATCAGCCCCAGCATTTT
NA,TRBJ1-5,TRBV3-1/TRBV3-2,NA,CASSRGGPSNQPQHF,TGTGCCAGCAGCCGCGGGGGGCCTAGCAATCAGCCCCAGCATTTT
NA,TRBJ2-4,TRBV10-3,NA,CAISDPPNGNIQYF,TGTGCCATCAGTGACCCCCCGAACGGAAACATTCAGTACTTC
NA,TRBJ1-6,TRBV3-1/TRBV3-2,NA,CASSPLTGGNSPLHF,TGTGCCAGCAGCCCCTTGACAGGAGGTAATTCACCCCTCCACTTT
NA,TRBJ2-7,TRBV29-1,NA,CSVEDGTLAYEQYF,TGCAGCGTTGAAGATGGGACACTAGCCTACGAGCAGTACTTC
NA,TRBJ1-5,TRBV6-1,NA,CASSDGAFSNQPQHF,TGTGCCAGCAGTGATGGGGCGTTTAGCAATCAGCCCCAGCATTTT
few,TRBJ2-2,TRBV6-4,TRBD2,CASSDSGGYTGELFF,TGTGCCAGCAGTGACTCGGGGGGGTACACCGGGGAGCTGTTTTTT
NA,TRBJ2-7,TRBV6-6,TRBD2,CASSSTGTSAYEQYF,TGTGCCAGCAGTTCAACCGGGACTAGTGCCTACGAGCAGTACTTC
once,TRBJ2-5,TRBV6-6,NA,CASTLAPQETQYF,TGTGCCAGCACCCTAGCGCCCCAAGAGACCCAGTACTTC
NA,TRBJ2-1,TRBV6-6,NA,CASSFVFPQQFF,TGTGCCAGCAGTTTCGTCTTTCCCCAGCAGTTCTTC
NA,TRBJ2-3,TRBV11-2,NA,CASSLGTSTDTQYF,TGTGCCAGCAGCCTAGGGACTAGCACAGATACGCAGTATTTT
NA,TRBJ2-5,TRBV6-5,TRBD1,CASSRDRGGQETQYF,TGTGCCAGCAGCCGGGACAGGGGGGGACAAGAGACCCAGTACTTC
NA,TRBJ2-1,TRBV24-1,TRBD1,CATSDPPTGTTANEQFF,TGTGCCACCAGTGATCCCCCGACAGGGACGACCGCCAATGAGCAGTTCTTC
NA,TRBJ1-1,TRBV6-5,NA,CASSTRSETEAFF,TGTGCCAGCAGTACCCGGAGTGAGACTGAAGCTTTCTTT
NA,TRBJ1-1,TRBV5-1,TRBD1,CASSSDRGRFTEAFF,TGCGCCAGCAGCTCTGACAGGGGGCGGTTCACTGAAGCTTTCTTT
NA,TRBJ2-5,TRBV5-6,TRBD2,CASSHGTSGVETQYF,TGTGCCAGCAGCCACGGGACTAGCGGGGTTGAGACCCAGTACTTC
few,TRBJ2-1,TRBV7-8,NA,CASSLAGRGLYNEQFF,TGTGCCAGCAGCTTAGCGGGGCGGGGGCTCTACAATGAGCAGTTCTTC
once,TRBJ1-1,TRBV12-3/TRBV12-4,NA,CASSPSVPEAFF,TGTGCCAGCAGTCCATCGGTACCCGAAGCTTTCTTT
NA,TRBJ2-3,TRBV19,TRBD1,CATRDRGRQDTQYF,TGTGCCACCAGGGACAGGGGGCGGCAAGATACGCAGTATTTT
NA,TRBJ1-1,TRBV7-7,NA,CASSSDKNTEAFF,TGTGCTAGCAGCTCGGACAAGAACACTGAAGCTTTCTTT
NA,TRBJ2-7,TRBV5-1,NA,CASSLSLATGYNAEQYF,TGCGCCAGCAGCTTGAGCTTGGCTACAGGGTACAACGCCGAGCAGTACTTC
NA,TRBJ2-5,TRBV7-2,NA,CASSFLPGFQETQYF,TGTGCCAGCAGCTTTCTCCCAGGGTTCCAAGAGACCCAGTACTTC
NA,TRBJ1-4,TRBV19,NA,CASSRKGATNEKLFF,TGTGCCAGTAGTAGAAAAGGAGCAACTAATGAAAAACTGTTTTTT
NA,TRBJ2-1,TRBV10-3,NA,CAISEGGSYNEQFF,TGTGCCATCAGTGAAGGGGGTTCCTACAATGAGCAGTTCTTC
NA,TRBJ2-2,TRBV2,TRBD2,CASMAGTSGGELFF,TGTGCCAGCATGGCGGGAACTAGCGGCGGGGAGCTGTTTTTT
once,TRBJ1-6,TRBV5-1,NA,CASSSTGLNSPLHF,TGCGCCAGCAGCTCGACAGGTCTTAATTCACCCCTCCACTTT
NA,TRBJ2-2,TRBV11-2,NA,CASSFEGHGELFF,TGTGCCAGCAGCTTTGAAGGACACGGGGAGCTGTTTTTT
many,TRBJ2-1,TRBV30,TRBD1,CAWVPGTGFHEQFF,TGTGCCTGGGTCCCCGGGACAGGGTTTCATGAGCAGTTCTTC
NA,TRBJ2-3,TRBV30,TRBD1,CAWSVGTGGRTDTQYF,TGTGCCTGGAGTGTAGGGACAGGGGGCCGCACAGATACGCAGTATTTT
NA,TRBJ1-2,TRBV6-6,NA,CASSQRAGPGGDYGYTF,TGTGCCAGCAGTCAACGTGCTGGGCCGGGAGGGGACTATGGCTACACCTTC
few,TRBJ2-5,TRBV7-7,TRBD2,CASSRLAGVIRQAQYF,TGTGCTAGCAGTAGACTAGCGGGGGTTATACGACAGGCCCAGTACTTC
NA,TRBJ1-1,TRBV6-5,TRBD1,CASSPGGGTEAFF,TGTGCCAGCAGTCCAGGGGGAGGCACTGAAGCTTTCTTT
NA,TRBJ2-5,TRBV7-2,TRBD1,CASSWTGWETQYF,TGTGCCAGCAGCTGGACAGGGTGGGAGACCCAGTACTTC
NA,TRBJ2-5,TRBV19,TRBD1,CASSIGGTVQETQYF,TGTGCCAGTAGTATAGGAGGGACAGTTCAAGAGACCCAGTACTTC
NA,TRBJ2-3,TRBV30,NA,CAWSVGGQGGGTDTQYF,TGTGCCTGGAGTGTAGGTGGACAGGGAGGGGGCACAGATACGCAGTATTTT
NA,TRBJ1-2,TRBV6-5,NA,CASSSFYGYTF,TGTGCCAGCAGTTCCTTCTATGGCTACACCTTC
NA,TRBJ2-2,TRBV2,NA,CASSEAVGARAGELFF,TGTGCCAGCAGTGAAGCAGTGGGGGCCAGGGCCGGGGAGCTGTTTTTT
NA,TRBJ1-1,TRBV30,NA,CAWRAGQWTEAFF,TGTGCCTGGAGGGCCGGACAGTGGACTGAAGCTTTCTTT
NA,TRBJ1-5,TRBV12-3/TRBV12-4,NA,CASGREGYQPQHF,TGTGCCAGCGGGCGTGAGGGTTATCAGCCCCAGCATTTT
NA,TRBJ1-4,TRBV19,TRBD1,CASSMNRGLEKLFF,TGTGCCAGTAGTATGAACAGGGGACTTGAAAAACTGTTTTTT
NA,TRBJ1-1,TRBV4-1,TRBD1,CASSQPDRGGTEAFF,TGCGCCAGCAGCCAACCGGACAGGGGTGGGACTGAAGCTTTCTTT
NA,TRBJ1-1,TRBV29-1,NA,CSVSGGRTEAFF,TGCAGCGTTTCGGGGGGGCGCACTGAAGCTTTCTTT
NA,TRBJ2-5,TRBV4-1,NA,CASSRVGDGVQETQYF,TGCGCCAGCAGCCGCGTAGGAGACGGTGTGCAAGAGACCCAGTACTTC
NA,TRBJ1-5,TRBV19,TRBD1,CASRDRTSPSNQPQHF,TGTGCCAGTAGGGACAGGACTTCTCCTAGCAATCAGCCCCAGCATTTT
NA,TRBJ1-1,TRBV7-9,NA,CASSFGTSDTEAFF,TGTGCCAGCAGCTTCGGGACATCAGACACTGAAGCTTTCTTT
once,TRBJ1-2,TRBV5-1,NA,CASSYGGPSSDGYTF,TGCGCCAGCAGCTACGGGGGACCTTCCAGCGATGGCTACACCTTC